The source of this TCR beta chain is a study of blood T cell repertoires in COVID-19 (dated by TCRdb to about 2020). A note on the overall study: Samples covering the acute and convalescent phases of COVID-19 were provided by collaborators in the United States, Italy and Spain. Deeply sampled blood TCRbeta repertoires from subjects exposed to, actively infected with, or recovered from COVID-19 were included in the dataset. Where HLA class I and class II types were available, the types were taken from metadata supplied by the sample provider, not from assay-based typing. A freely available public database, intended as a resource for researchers studying the immune response to SARS-CoV-2, is where the repertoires were released. Sample metadata almost always included a de-identified subject ID, COVID-19 status, age in years and sex. The prospective study material was composed of cDNA or gDNA derived from T cells, B-cell-depleted T cells, or PBMCs. Samples came from the ongoing ImmuneRACE study (first 160 participants) plus 1,254 subjects from 6 global collaborators.

Taken from cysteine to phenylalanine, the CDR3 has 13 residues. Just CDR3 DNA is preserved here, 39 bases in frame from base 1. V was cut back by 4 bases and J by 8 bases, leaving a gap of 14 bases between them. CDR1 and CDR2, per the germline V gene (reference sequence), are LGHDT and YNNKEL. Collaborating institutions collected whole blood in K2EDTA tubes following their own protocols. Collaborator samples were shipped for TCRbeta analysis as frozen whole blood, isolated PBMCs, or DNA extracted from either sample type. Details on this clone: What antigen it recognizes has not been identified. No quality values exist for individual bases; no much larger clone is one base distant.

The immunoSEQ Assay, a bias-controlled multiplex PCR, was used to amplify TCRbeta CDR3 regions from genomic DNA. The paper's data handling went like this. Nucleated cell counts per sample were estimated from amplification of reference gene primers within the assay. To quantify the absolute abundance of each unique TCRbeta CDR3 rearrangement, sequence reads were collapsed and filtered. For each sample, productive Simpson clonality was calculated as the square root of Simpson's diversity index across productive rearrangements. Here the immuneACCESS table is served through TCRdb, limited to in-frame sequences with V and J called. Missing clones are a known gap in these copies; in checked studies unresolved V genes cover under half, and the rest lacks a known reason. That table furnishes V, J and clone size, whereas the DNA furnished D and trimming. This sample lists around 120,000 clones; around three quarters were detected once. The leading ten clones occupy approximately 4% of the sample.

Results the study describes overall, beyond this receptor: The quantity of clinical and demographic metadata differed by source and by participant and was supplied without curation.

The TCR sequence derives from a woman at least 80 years old with acute or convalescent COVID-19. The specimen sequenced was peripheral blood. Recombination connected TRBV3-1 (or the pseudogene TRBV3-2) to TRBJ1-1, and perhaps TRBD1 as D gene, on 6 matching bases. For the CDR3, the sequence is CASSPYLQGEAFF. In nucleotides, the sequence is TGTGCCAGCAGCCCTTATTTACAGGGCGAAGCTTTCTTT.